The sequence of this T cell receptor beta chain was determined in a study of Graves' ophthalmopathy and Graves' hyperthyroidism (dated 2018 in TCRdb). Regarding the complete study: Peripheral blood was collected before any treatment was given, at the time of initial diagnosis. The study used TCR beta repertoire signatures to distinguish Graves' ophthalmopathy from Graves' hyperthyroidism and to predict progression to ophthalmopathy. In total, 135 blood samples were TCR-sequenced: approximately 40 ophthalmopathy, around 75 hyperthyroidism and approximately 17 hyperthyroidism-to-ophthalmopathy patients. To explore V-J signatures distinguishing ophthalmopathy from hyperthyroidism, a discovery set of under 110 patients (around 44 ophthalmopathy, roughly 56 stable hyperthyroidism) was enrolled. The independent validation cohort included 18 to 20 hyperthyroidism patients plus 17 patients who later progressed from hyperthyroidism to ophthalmopathy. In roughly six hyperthyroidism patients, the T-cell repertoires found in thyroid tissue were compared with those found in blood. Once sampling was done, hyperthyroidism patients were given methimazole at a starting dose of 30 mg daily, while ophthalmopathy patients were given high-dose intravenous methylprednisolone. Points the paper makes about the study in general: No statistical method was used to predetermine the sample size, and group allocation was not hidden from the investigators. In validation, the model predicted ophthalmopathy progression with 55% to 71% sensitivity and roughly 72% specificity; some twelve predicted patients were CT-confirmed with GO in a median of approximately six months. In cross-validation, the 13-signature model distinguished ophthalmopathy from stable hyperthyroidism with about 90% sensitivity and approximately 81% specificity, while in the test set the corresponding values were about 80% and 75%. Most expanded thyroid clonotypes with a frequency above 0.001 also appeared in blood, which suggests that blood repertoires may reflect the immune response in the thyroid.

This clonotype showed up many times. This receptor's antigen is unknown. One base away there is no much larger clone; base qualities are not given. Including cysteine and phenylalanine, the CDR3 has 17 amino acids. The DNA shown is the 51-base CDR3, in frame from base 1. Trimming removed 2 bases from V and 5 bases from J; the gene matches leave 15 bases unexplained. For CDR1 and CDR2, the germline V gene lists SGHTA and FQGTGA. TCR beta CDR3 regions were amplified from RNA transcripts for repertoire sequencing. The first round was an RT-PCR using HTBI primers with the Qiagen OneStep RT-PCR kit, and this first round was followed by a second-round multiplex PCR, then size selection and purification. Libraries were sequenced paired-end with 100 bp reads on an Illumina HiSeq2000. The paper's processing steps were these. Reads were processed with SOAPnuke, discarding reads with adapters, uncalled bases, mean Phred below 15, or no exact constant-primer or identifier match. COPE v1.2.5 was used to merge high-quality paired reads. Clonotypes were defined as unique nucleotide sequences and were aligned to IMGT TRB V, D and J references using MiTCR v1.1. The analysis was limited to V-J combinations with a frequency above 0.0001, which together covered 99.2% of the repertoires. For each V-J combination, a TCR clonal expansion and chaos score was defined as the ratio of F50 clonal expansion to chaos observed in the TCRdist matrix. Welch's t-statistics and random forest were used to narrow the features down to around 13 V-J combinations, which were then fed into a naive Bayes classifier. The similarity between thyroid and blood repertoires was quantified using the Morisita-Horn index. Using fastp trimming at Q25 and MiXCR clonotype assembly, TCRdb reanalyzed the public sequencing data and kept in-frame beta chains. For every CDR3 protein sequence, its rows merge into one entry that carries the most common genes and DNA. The V and J calls reflect TCRdb's pipeline rather than the authors' work. Within this sample are about 740,000 distinct CDR3 sequences, with 35% to 50% of them counted one time only. The top ten clones comprise 44% of the sample.

Ophthalmopathy patients had moderately to severely active disease, Clinical Activity Score of at least 3, NOSPECS grade of at least 4, and disease duration under 3 months. Patients were excluded if they had other autoimmune diseases, uncontrolled infections, pregnancy or lactation. Diagnosis relied on clinical symptoms, serum thyroxine, TRAb, thyroid ultrasound and orbital computed tomography. Ficoll-Paque density gradient centrifugation was used to isolate PBMCs from around 10 ml of fresh peripheral blood. Total RNA was extracted using Trizol reagent, and RNA quality was checked on an Agilent 2100 Bioanalyzer.

The sequencing sample was made of peripheral blood. The clonotype originates from an adult man with Graves' ophthalmopathy. The sequence joins TRBV7-3 to TRBJ2-7; TRBD1 lines up with 7 middle nucleotides. The CDR3 reads CASSLFGRGIAGNEQYF. The DNA sequence follows: TGTGCCAGCAGCTTATTTGGCAGGGGGATAGCCGGCAACGAGCAGTACTTC.